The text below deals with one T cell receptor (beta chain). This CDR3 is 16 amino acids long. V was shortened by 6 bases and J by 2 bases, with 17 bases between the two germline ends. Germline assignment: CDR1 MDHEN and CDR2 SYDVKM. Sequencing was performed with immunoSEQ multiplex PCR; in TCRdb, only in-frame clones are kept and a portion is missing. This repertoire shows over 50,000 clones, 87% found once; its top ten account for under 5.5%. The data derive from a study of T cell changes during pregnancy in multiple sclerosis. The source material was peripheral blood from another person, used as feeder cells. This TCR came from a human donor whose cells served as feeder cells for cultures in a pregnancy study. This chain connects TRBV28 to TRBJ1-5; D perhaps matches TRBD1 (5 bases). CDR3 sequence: CASRYSGGWGNQPQHF. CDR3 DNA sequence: TGTGCCAGCAGATACTCGGGGGGATGGGGCAATCAGCCCCAGCATTTT.